The rows below give T cell receptor beta chains drawn from one sample of a study of blood T cell repertoires in COVID-19. Data came from immunoSEQ multiplex PCR; TCRdb stores just in-frame clones and leaves some out. This table holds roughly 250,000 clones, just under 90% found once. The sample consisted of PBMCs or T cells enriched from blood (not recorded which). The source is a man in his fifties who had been exposed to COVID-19. Each CDR3 is given with its conserved first and last residue. A D gene is named only where the DNA matches it firmly. Clone size is shown for a subset of rows, as once, few, many or a class of expanded clone.

14	TRBV18	once	TRBJ1-4	NA	CASSPAGSNEKLFF	TGTGCCAGCTCACCCGCGGGATCTAATGAAAAACTGTTTTTT
19	TRBV5-1	NA	TRBJ2-3	TRBD1	CASSLNPAGGKISTDTQYF	TGCGCCAGCAGCTTGAACCCGGCAGGGGGCAAGATTAGCACAGATACGCAGTATTTT
14	TRBV5-4	NA	TRBJ1-1	TRBD1	CASSSRDRNTEAFF	TGTGCCAGCAGCTCCCGGGACAGGAACACTGAAGCTTTCTTT
17	TRBV9	NA	TRBJ1-2	NA	CASSVASGRGAGYGYTF	TGTGCCAGCAGCGTAGCGAGTGGTAGGGGCGCCGGCTATGGCTACACCTTC
15	TRBV29-1	NA	TRBJ2-1	TRBD1	CSVPSGTDSYNEQFF	TGCAGCGTTCCCTCCGGGACAGACTCCTACAATGAGCAGTTCTTC
15	TRBV3-1/TRBV3-2	NA	TRBJ2-7	NA	CASSRMDRDSYEQYF	TGTGCCAGCAGCCGTATGGACAGAGACTCCTACGAGCAGTACTTC
14	TRBV7-2	NA	TRBJ2-7	NA	CASSAPTWSQVYNF	TGTGCCAGCAGCGCGCCCACTTGGAGTCAAGTATACAACTTC
16	TRBV7-9	few	TRBJ1-4	NA	CASSSSSLGLGEKLFF	TGTGCCAGCAGCTCCTCCTCTCTGGGACTCGGTGAAAAACTGTTTTTT
16	TRBV5-1	NA	TRBJ1-6	TRBD1	CASSLGTGSPRSPLHF	TGCGCCAGCAGCTTGGGGACAGGGAGCCCGCGGTCACCCCTCCACTTT
14	TRBV18	NA	TRBJ2-1	NA	CASSPPNSKVEQFF	TGTGCCAGCTCACCACCGAACTCCAAAGTTGAGCAGTTCTTC
14	TRBV7-3	NA	TRBJ1-2	TRBD1	CASSYGDSSYGYTF	TGTGCCAGCAGCTATGGGGACAGCTCCTATGGCTACACCTTC
14	TRBV29-1	NA	TRBJ2-2	NA	CSVVAGANTGELFF	TGCAGCGTTGTTGCGGGGGCCAACACCGGGGAGCTGTTTTTT
14	TRBV18	NA	TRBJ1-5	NA	CASSPSGTKQPQHF	TGTGCCAGCTCACCAAGTGGGACTAAACAGCCCCAGCATTTT
14	TRBV30	NA	TRBJ1-5	TRBD1	CAWSPGQGVQPQHF	TGTGCCTGGAGTCCGGGACAGGGGGTACAGCCCCAGCATTTT
13	TRBV25-1	NA	TRBJ2-1	NA	CASSSWQLNEQFF	TGTGCCAGCAGCTCCTGGCAGTTGAATGAGCAGTTCTTC
13	TRBV10-3	NA	TRBJ1-2	TRBD1	CAISEGTVYGYTF	TGTGCCATCAGTGAGGGGACAGTCTATGGCTACACCTTC
14	TRBV9	once	TRBJ1-1	NA	CASSPNRESTEAFF	TGTGCCAGCAGCCCAAACAGGGAATCCACTGAAGCTTTCTTT
15	TRBV5-1	NA	TRBJ2-1	TRBD1	CASSLAGTGYNEQFF	TGCGCCAGCAGCTTGGCCGGGACAGGTTACAATGAGCAGTTCTTC
13	TRBV27	NA	TRBJ1-2	NA	CASRPTGGYGYTF	TGTGCCAGCAGACCAACCGGGGGTTACGGCTACACCTTC
15	TRBV9	NA	TRBJ2-5	TRBD2	CASSAIAGGGETQYF	TGTGCCAGCAGCGCCATAGCGGGGGGCGGGGAGACCCAGTACTTC
16	TRBV11-2	NA	TRBJ1-2	TRBD1	CASSSYRTGSKYGYTF	TGTGCCAGCAGCTCCTACCGGACAGGGTCCAAATATGGCTACACCTTC
16	TRBV5-1	NA	TRBJ2-2	TRBD1	CASSLDLDRATGELFF	TGCGCCAGCAGCTTGGATCTGGACAGGGCTACCGGGGAGCTGTTTTTT
15	TRBV24-1	NA	TRBJ1-5	NA	CATSDSGRGDQPQHF	TGTGCCACCAGTGATTCAGGCAGGGGCGATCAGCCCCAGCATTTT
15	TRBV19	once	TRBJ1-1	NA	CASSRKETGRTEAFF	TGTGCCAGTTCCAGGAAAGAAACAGGGAGAACTGAAGCTTTCTTT
16	TRBV28	NA	TRBJ2-4	TRBD2	CASSFREGRGKNIQYF	TGTGCCAGCAGTTTTCGGGAGGGCCGTGGAAAAAACATTCAGTACTTC
16	TRBV3-1/TRBV3-2	NA	TRBJ1-1	NA	CASSQRRPGGSTEAFF	TGTGCCAGCAGCCAAAGACGACCCGGGGGGAGCACTGAAGCTTTCTTT
14	TRBV3-1/TRBV3-2	NA	TRBJ1-1	TRBD1	CASSPSDRGRSAFF	TGTGCCAGCAGCCCCTCGGACAGGGGGCGATCAGCTTTCTTT
16	TRBV6-1	NA	TRBJ1-4	NA	CASSEQTAATNEKLFF	TGTGCCAGCAGTGAACAAACAGCGGCAACTAATGAAAAACTGTTTTTT
13	TRBV28	NA	TRBJ1-2	NA	CASSTLGSAGYTF	TGTGCCAGCAGTACCCTCGGTAGCGCCGGCTACACCTTC
14	TRBV24-1	NA	TRBJ2-3	NA	CATSGTVGLDTQYF	TGTGCCACCAGTGGAACAGTAGGATTAGATACGCAGTATTTT
15	TRBV3-1/TRBV3-2	NA	TRBJ2-1	TRBD2	CASSQGGAGGGEQFF	TGTGCCAGCAGCCAAGGAGGAGCGGGAGGAGGTGAGCAGTTCTTC
14	TRBV4-1	NA	TRBJ1-1	NA	CASSPLARRVGAFF	TGCGCCAGCAGCCCCCTGGCAAGGAGGGTTGGAGCTTTCTTT
17	TRBV15	NA	TRBJ1-2	NA	CATSRDGLSLSNYGYTF	TGTGCCACCAGCAGAGACGGTTTAAGTTTATCAAACTATGGCTACACCTTC
16	TRBV5-5	once	TRBJ2-3	TRBD2	CASSSGLAGSTDTQYF	TGTGCCAGCAGCTCAGGACTAGCGGGGAGCACAGATACGCAGTATTTT
16	TRBV19	few	TRBJ1-1	NA	CASSIRTRLTNTEAFF	TGTGCCAGTAGTATCAGAACGAGGTTGACCAACACTGAAGCTTTCTTT
16	TRBV7-8	NA	TRBJ1-1	TRBD1	CASSSRDRGLNTEAFF	TGTGCCAGCAGCTCCCGGGACAGGGGGTTGAACACTGAAGCTTTCTTT
16	TRBV2	few	TRBJ1-6	NA	CASSEDGGAPNSPLHF	TGTGCCAGCAGTGAAGACGGTGGGGCCCCCAATTCACCCCTCCACTTT
14	TRBV5-1	NA	TRBJ2-2	NA	CASSLALVPGELFF	TGCGCCAGCAGCTTGGCCCTAGTCCCCGGGGAGCTGTTTTTT
15	TRBV10-3	NA	TRBJ1-2	NA	CAISESNTGPYGYTF	TGTGCCATCAGTGAGTCGAACACAGGGCCCTATGGCTACACCTTC
16	TRBV28	NA	TRBJ2-7	NA	CASTPRASGGLYEQYF	TGTGCCAGCACCCCGAGAGCCTCCGGGGGGCTCTACGAGCAGTACTTC
14	TRBV7-9	NA	TRBJ2-7	NA	CASSQGTVSYEQYF	TGTGCCAGCAGCCAGGGGACGGTCTCCTACGAGCAGTACTTC
15	TRBV11-2	few	TRBJ2-5	TRBD1	CASSSGQWYQETQYF	TGTGCCAGCAGCTCGGGACAGTGGTACCAAGAGACCCAGTACTTC
13	TRBV3-1/TRBV3-2	NA	TRBJ1-2	TRBD1	CASSQKGAFGYTF	TGTGCCAGCAGCCAAAAGGGGGCATTTGGCTACACCTTC
17	TRBV9	NA	TRBJ2-1	TRBD1	CASSVGGQGLTYNEQFF	TGTGCCAGCAGCGTAGGGGGACAGGGATTGACGTACAATGAGCAGTTCTTC
13	TRBV6-5	many	TRBJ2-1	NA	CASREGAGGEQFF	TGTGCCAGCAGGGAGGGGGCGGGGGGTGAGCAGTTCTTC
15	TRBV15	NA	TRBJ2-1	NA	CATRGRTEHYNEQFF	TGTGCCACCCGAGGGCGAACAGAACACTACAATGAGCAGTTCTTC
13	TRBV29-1	NA	TRBJ1-5	NA	CSVSGWGDQPQHF	TGCAGCGTTTCTGGGTGGGGGGATCAGCCCCAGCATTTT
15	TRBV5-1	NA	TRBJ2-7	NA	CASSWGVSFSYEQYF	TGCGCCAGCAGCTGGGGAGTCAGTTTCTCCTACGAGCAGTACTTC
17	TRBV5-1	NA	TRBJ2-1	NA	CASSLAGSGALYNEQFF	TGCGCCAGCAGCTTGGCAGGTAGCGGAGCCCTCTACAATGAGCAGTTCTTC
15	TRBV5-1	NA	TRBJ2-5	NA	CASSFGRVGGETQYF	TGCGCCAGCAGCTTCGGCAGGGTGGGGGGAGAGACCCAGTACTTC
14	TRBV18	NA	TRBJ2-3	NA	CASSPRRVTDTQYF	TGTGCCAGCTCACCACGGAGGGTCACAGATACGCAGTATTTT
15	TRBV19	once	TRBJ1-6	NA	CASSIVASGYSPLHF	TGTGCCAGTAGTATAGTTGCGAGCGGGTATTCACCCCTCCACTTT
14	TRBV2	NA	TRBJ2-7	NA	CASSDRGTVYEQYF	TGTGCCAGCAGTGATAGAGGGACTGTCTACGAGCAGTACTTC
14	TRBV6-5	NA	TRBJ1-4	NA	CASTEGRYREKLFF	TGTGCCAGCACCGAAGGACGGTATAGGGAGAAACTGTTTTTT
15	TRBV28	NA	TRBJ1-1	NA	CASSLFMEINTEAFF	TGTGCCAGCAGTTTATTTATGGAGATTAACACTGAAGCTTTCTTT
16	TRBV7-9	once	TRBJ2-1	TRBD1	CASSDGPTGVVNEQFF	TGTGCCAGCAGCGACGGCCCGACAGGGGTGGTCAATGAGCAGTTCTTC
16	TRBV4-1	NA	TRBJ1-4	TRBD1	CASSLGGTGENEKLFF	TGCGCCAGCAGCTTGGGAGGGACAGGGGAAAATGAAAAACTGTTTTTT